Below are 23 T cell receptor beta chains sequenced from a single sample in a study of shared clonotypes between healthy human individuals. Assay: immunoSEQ multiplex PCR; the TCRdb copy retains only in-frame clones and omits some. The sample lists about half a million clones, about four fifths occurring once. The sample was PBMCs. These receptors all come from a woman aged 40 to 50 in good health. Some clones in this sample may be carry-over from other donors' samples.

The chain combines TRBV15 with TRBJ2-7; TRBD1 aligns across 9 bases. Germline CDR1 LNHNV, CDR2 YYDKDF (reference sequence). V shed 5 bases, J shed 3 bases, and the junction held 11 bases outside the gene matches. This CDR3 region has 16 residues. Here the CDR3 reads CATSGGTGKGGYEQYF. In DNA form, the CDR3 reads TGTGCCACCAGCGGAGGGACAGGGAAGGGGGGCTACGAGCAGTACTTC.

The chain uses TRBV11-2 and TRBJ2-3, with 8 positions matching TRBD1. The V gene end was trimmed by 5 bases and the J gene end by 5 bases; junction bases not matched to a gene: 9. CDR3 length equals 15 residues. The germline CDR1 and CDR2 sequences are SGHAT and FQNNGV. CDR3 region: CASSPQPTGVDTQYF. In DNA form, the CDR3 reads TGTGCCAGCAGCCCCCAACCGACAGGGGTAGATACGCAGTATTTT. The full variable domain, in which reference TRBV11-2 and TRBJ2-3 provide the parts outside the CDR3, is EAGVAQSPRYKIIEKRQSVAFWCNPISGHATLYWYQQILGQGPKLLIQFQNNGVVDDSQLPKDRFSAERLKGVDSTLKIQPAKLEDSAVYLCASSPQPTGVDTQYFGPGTRLTVL.

V usage is TRBV6-4 and J usage is TRBJ1-2; the D gene is possibly TRBD1 (6 bases). The CDR3 contains 15 residues. Trimming left V 2 bases short and J 4 bases short, with 14 bases between. Germline assignment: CDR1 MRHNA and CDR2 SNTAGT. The CDR3 reads CASSDAAGASYGYTF. The CDR3 coding sequence is TGTGCCAGCAGTGACGCGGCGGGGGCTAGCTATGGCTACACCTTC.

Comments on this clone: This same CDR3 is encoded by further DNA sequences in the sample. V usage is TRBV28 and J usage is TRBJ2-5, with no clear D. V was trimmed by 4 bases and J by 5 bases, leaving 8 bases between them. This CDR3 has 12 residues. CDR1 and CDR2 (germline): MDHEN, SYDVKM. DNA for the CDR3: TGTGCCAGCAGTTCTCCTCGGGAGACCCAGTACTTC. Amino acid sequence: CASSSPRETQYF.

The rearrangement links TRBV28 to TRBJ1-1, with D possibly matching TRBD1 (5 bases). V was shortened by 6 bases and J by 1 base, with 18 bases between the two germline ends. Germline CDR1 MDHEN, CDR2 SYDVKM. The CDR3 length is 16 residues. The CDR3 protein is CASSIGQGGGNTEAFF. CDR3 in DNA: TGTGCCAGCAGCATAGGGCAGGGTGGGGGGAACACTGAAGCTTTCTTT.

The J gene is TRBJ2-5, the V gene TRBV28; 10 bases match TRBD2. The tail of the sequence fits TRBJ2-7 better, so the J call may be wrong. There are 15 residues in the CDR3. Germline values: CDR1 MDHEN, CDR2 SYDVKM. The CDR3 DNA sequence: TGTGCCAGCAGTCCCGCTAGCGGGAGTGTTTACGAGCAGTACTTC. It specifies CASSPASGSVYEQYF.

In its sample, this clone was seen once. Germline is not matched at one junction end, which may reflect a read error. The chain combines TRBV29-1 with TRBJ2-5; D gene unclear. This CDR3 region has 12 residues. Germline lookup yields CDR1 SQVTM and CDR2 ANQGSEA. CDR3: CSVGLSGESPHF. The CDR3 bases are TGCAGCGTTGGACTCTCGGGCGAGTCCCCGCACTTC.

The CDR3 coding sequence is TGTGCCAGCTCCGCCTCCCGGGGCACCGGGGAGCTGTTTTTT. It codes for CASSASRGTGELFF. The chain has TRBV18 and TRBJ2-2; TRBD2 might be the D (5 bases). The germline CDR1 and CDR2 sequences are KGHSH and LQKENI. The V and J ends lost 6 bases and 4 bases respectively, with 12 bases between them. This CDR3 contains 14 residues. The complete variable domain, with remaining parts taken from reference TRBV18 and TRBJ2-2, reads NAGVMQNPRHLVRRRGQEARLRCSPMKGHSHVYWYRQLPEEGLKFMVYLQKENIIDESGMPKERFSAEFPKEGPSILRIQQVVRGDSAAYFCASSASRGTGELFFGEGSRLTVL.

The CDR3 DNA reads as TGTGCCAGCAGCCACACAAGGAGTGAAGCTTTCTTT. Its protein is CASSHTRSEAFF. The chain links TRBV7-9 to TRBJ1-1; no definite D call. The V gene lost 5 bases and the J gene lost 7 bases, with 11 bases spanning the gap. CDR1 is SEHNR, CDR2 FQNEAQ, per germline (reference sequence). The CDR3 is 12 residues long.

The chain uses TRBV9 and TRBJ2-1; 8 bases line up with TRBD2. The trim removed 0 bases at V and 8 bases at J, leaving 10 bases unmatched. Germline loops: CDR1 SGDLS, CDR2 YYNGEE. This CDR3 has 16 residues. DNA of the CDR3: TGTGCCAGCAGCGTAGAGGCTAGGCCCGGGGGGGATGAGCAGTTCTTC. It yields the protein CASSVEARPGGDEQFF.

CDR3 sequence: CSVAGGSYNEQFF. CDR3 sequence (DNA): TGCAGCGTGGCCGGGGGGTCCTACAATGAGCAGTTCTTC. The J gene is TRBJ2-1, the V gene TRBV29-1; 7 nucleotides agree with TRBD2. The V gene end was trimmed by 6 bases and the J gene end by 1 base; junction bases not matched to a gene: 3. Germline V gene lookup returns CDR1 SQVTM and CDR2 ANQGSEA. This CDR3 is built from 13 residues.

The chain carries TRBV14 and TRBJ2-7; the D gene could be TRBD1 or TRBD2 (6 bases each). Germline V gene data show CDR1 as SGHDN and CDR2 as FVKESK. This CDR3 has 16 residues. Trimming removed 4 bases from V and 5 bases from J, with 21 bases in between. The CDR3 sequence is CASSLRQKGGLDEQYF. CDR3 nucleotide sequence: TGTGCCAGCAGCCTCCGACAGAAAGGGGGGTTGGACGAGCAGTACTTC.

V gene TRBV25-1 combines with J gene TRBJ2-7; D is undetermined. Per germline, CDR1 MGHDK and CDR2 SYGVNS. The CDR3 totals 15 residues. Between the trimmed V and J ends, which lost 5 bases and 2 bases, there was a span of 16 bases. The CDR3: CASSFLRYSPYEQYF. In nucleotides, the CDR3 is TGTGCCAGCAGTTTCCTCCGCTACTCACCCTACGAGCAGTACTTC.

This clone appeared a single time. J is TRBJ1-1 and V is TRBV19; no reliable D call. Germline V CDR1 and CDR2: LNHDA, SQIVND (reference sequence). The CDR3 consists of 13 residues. The ends were cut back, 1 base at V and 5 bases at J, with 8 bases in the middle. The CDR3: CASSIVRGTEAFF. CDR3 sequence (DNA): TGTGCCAGTAGTATAGTGCGGGGTACTGAAGCTTTCTTT.

V and J are TRBV5-1 and TRBJ2-2, with 9 nucleotides matching TRBD1. Germline lookup yields CDR1 SGHRS and CDR2 YFSETQ. This CDR3 contains 15 residues. V shed 4 bases and J 4 bases; nucleotides not matched to a gene: 5. The CDR3 coding sequence is TGCGCCAGCAGCATGGACAGGGGTTTCACCGGGGAGCTGTTTTTT. Amino acid sequence: CASSMDRGFTGELFF.

The table lists this clone with a count of one. Germline and junction disagree at one end, which may indicate a read error. The CDR3 DNA reads as TGTGCCAGCACCTTAAGACTAGGTTCCTACGAGCAGTACTTC. Residues: CASTLRLGSYEQYF. The chain joins TRBV7-2 to TRBJ2-7, with a possible D match to TRBD2 (6 bases). From germline, CDR1 is SGHTA and CDR2 FQGNSA. The CDR3 spans 14 residues.

As concerns this clone: This specimen includes other DNA sequences encoding the same CDR3. The V and J genes are TRBV28 and TRBJ2-3, with D possibly being TRBD2 (5 bases). With 2 bases removed from V and 3 bases from J, the gap between germline ends came to 9 bases. The germline CDR1 and CDR2 sequences are MDHEN and SYDVKM. The CDR3 contains 14 residues. The CDR3 nucleotides read TGTGCCAGCAGTTTAGGGAGAACGACAGATACGCAGTATTTT. This translates into CASSLGRTTDTQYF.

This rearrangement joins TRBV5-1 to TRBJ1-4; perhaps TRBD1 as D (5 bases). Germline V gene data show CDR1 as SGHRS and CDR2 as YFSETQ. Trimming took 4 bases from V and 6 from J, leaving 16 bases between them. The CDR3 totals 15 residues. CDR3 sequence: CASSRGREYDEKLFF. The CDR3 coding sequence is TGCGCCAGCAGCAGGGGACGGGAGTATGATGAAAAACTGTTTTTT.

V and J are TRBV5-5 and TRBJ1-5; D is unresolved. The germline CDR1 and CDR2 sequences are SGHKS and YYEKEE (reference sequence). With 0 bases removed from V and 0 bases from J, the gap between germline ends came to 16 bases. This CDR3 comprises 18 residues. The CDR3 nucleotides read TGTGCCAGCAGCTTGGCCTACGGTCCTGATTATAGCAATCAGCCCCAGCATTTT. Residues: CASSLAYGPDYSNQPQHF.

This chain uses TRBV6-1 with TRBJ2-7; 7 bases match TRBD2. This CDR3 is built from 16 residues. The V gene end was trimmed by 1 base and the J gene end by 3 bases; junction bases not matched to a gene: 9. Germline V gene lookup returns CDR1 MNHNS and CDR2 SASEGT. CDR3 DNA: TGTGCCAGCAGTGAAGGGGTGCGGGGGTTTCTCTACGAGCAGTACTTC. Translated, it gives CASSEGVRGFLYEQYF.

The genes are TRBV27 and TRBJ2-7; 8 bases fit TRBD2. Germline V CDR1 and CDR2: MNHEY, SMNVEV (reference sequence). The V segment lost 8 bases and the J segment 2 bases; nucleotides outside the gene matches: 11. The CDR3 is 15 amino acids. The CDR3 nucleotides read TGTGCCAGCTCGAGCGGGGGAGCCCCTACCTACGAGCAGTACTTC. It specifies CASSSGGAPTYEQYF.

The table lists this clone with a few counts. The chain combines TRBV6-1 with TRBJ2-7; 7 positions match TRBD2. The V gene's germline CDR1 is MNHNS and CDR2 SASEGT. This CDR3 has 15 amino acids. V shed 6 bases and J 0 bases; nucleotides not matched to a gene: 8. This CDR3 is CASRPGRHSSYEQYF. For the CDR3, the DNA is TGTGCCAGCAGACCCGGGAGGCACTCCTCCTACGAGCAGTACTTC.

This clone was seen repeatedly, ten times or more. The V gene is TRBV10-3, the J gene TRBJ2-2; TRBD1 might be the D (5 bases). V lost 10 bases and J 4 bases, leaving 13 bases between the germline ends. CDR1 and CDR2 (germline): ENHRY, SYGVKD. This CDR3 comprises 13 residues. The DNA for the CDR3 is TGTGCCACTGGGGCACAAACCACCGGGGAGCTGTTTTTT. Amino acids: CATGAQTTGELFF.